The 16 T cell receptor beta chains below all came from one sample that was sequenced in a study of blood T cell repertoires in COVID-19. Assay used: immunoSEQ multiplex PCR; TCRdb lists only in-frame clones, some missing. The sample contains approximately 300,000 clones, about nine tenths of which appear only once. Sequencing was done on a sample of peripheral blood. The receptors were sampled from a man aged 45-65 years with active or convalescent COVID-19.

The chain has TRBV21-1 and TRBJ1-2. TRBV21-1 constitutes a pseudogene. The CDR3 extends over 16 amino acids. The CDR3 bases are TGTGCCCCCCGGGGTGGAAACGACCTCTGTAACTATGGCTACACCTTC. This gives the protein CAPRGGNDLCNYGYTF.

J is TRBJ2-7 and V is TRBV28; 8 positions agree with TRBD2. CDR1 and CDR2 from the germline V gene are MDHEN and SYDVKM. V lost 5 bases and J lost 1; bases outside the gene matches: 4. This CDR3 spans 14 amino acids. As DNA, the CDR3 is TGTGCCAGCAGTCCGGGGGGGCCTTCCTACGAGCAGTACTTC. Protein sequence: CASSPGGPSYEQYF.

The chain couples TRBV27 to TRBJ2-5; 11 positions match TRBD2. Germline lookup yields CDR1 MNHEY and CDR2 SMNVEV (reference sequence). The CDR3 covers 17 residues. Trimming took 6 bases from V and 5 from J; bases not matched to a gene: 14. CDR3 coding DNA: TGTGCCAGCAGCCTCACGACTAGCGGGACCCTGAGGGAGACCCAGTACTTC. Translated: CASSLTTSGTLRETQYF.

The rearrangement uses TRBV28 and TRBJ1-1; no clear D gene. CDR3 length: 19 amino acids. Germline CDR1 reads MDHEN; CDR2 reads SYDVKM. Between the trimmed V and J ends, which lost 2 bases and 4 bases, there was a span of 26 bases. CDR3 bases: TGTGCCAGCAGTTTAGTGGCAGGCGAGGGCTTTTTGGAGGGCACTGAAGCTTTCTTT. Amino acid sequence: CASSLVAGEGFLEGTEAFF.

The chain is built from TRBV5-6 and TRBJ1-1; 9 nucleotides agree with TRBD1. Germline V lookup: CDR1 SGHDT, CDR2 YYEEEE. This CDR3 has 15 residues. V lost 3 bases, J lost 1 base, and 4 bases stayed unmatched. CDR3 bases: TGTGCCAGCAGCTCGAGGGACAGGGCGAACACTGAAGCTTTCTTT. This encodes CASSSRDRANTEAFF.

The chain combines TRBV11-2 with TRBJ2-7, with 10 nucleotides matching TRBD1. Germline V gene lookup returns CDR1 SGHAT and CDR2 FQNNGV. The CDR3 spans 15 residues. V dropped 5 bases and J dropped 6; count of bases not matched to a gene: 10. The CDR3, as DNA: TGTGCCAGCAGCCCCGGGGGACAGGGGACCATCGAGCAGTACTTC. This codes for CASSPGGQGTIEQYF.

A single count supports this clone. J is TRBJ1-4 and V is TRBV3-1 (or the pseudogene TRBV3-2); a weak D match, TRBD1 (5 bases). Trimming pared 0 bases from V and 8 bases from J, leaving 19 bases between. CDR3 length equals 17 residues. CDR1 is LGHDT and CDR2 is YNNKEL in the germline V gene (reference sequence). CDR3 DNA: TGTGCCAGCAGCCAAGATCTAGGGGCTAGAGAAGGGGAAAAACTGTTTTTT. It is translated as CASSQDLGAREGEKLFF.

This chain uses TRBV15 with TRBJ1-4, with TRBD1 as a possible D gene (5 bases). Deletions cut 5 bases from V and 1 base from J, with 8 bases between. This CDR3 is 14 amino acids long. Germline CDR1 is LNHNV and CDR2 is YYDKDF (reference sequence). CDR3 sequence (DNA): TGTGCCACCAGCCCGACAGTAACTAATGAAAAACTGTTTTTT. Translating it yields CATSPTVTNEKLFF.

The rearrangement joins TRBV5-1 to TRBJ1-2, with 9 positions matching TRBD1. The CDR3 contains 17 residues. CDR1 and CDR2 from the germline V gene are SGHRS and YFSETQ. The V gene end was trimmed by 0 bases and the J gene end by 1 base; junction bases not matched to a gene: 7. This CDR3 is CASSLGAGTGYNYGYTF. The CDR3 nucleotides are TGCGCCAGCAGCTTGGGGGCCGGGACAGGGTATAACTATGGCTACACCTTC.

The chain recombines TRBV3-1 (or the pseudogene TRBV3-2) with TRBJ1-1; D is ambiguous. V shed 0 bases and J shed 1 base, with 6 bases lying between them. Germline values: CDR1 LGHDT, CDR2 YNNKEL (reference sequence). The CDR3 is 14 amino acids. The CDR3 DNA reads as TGTGCCAGCAGCCAAGAGATAGCGAACACTGAAGCTTTCTTT. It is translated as CASSQEIANTEAFF.

The CDR3 reads CASSPGLAGDNEQFF. Here the CDR3 DNA reads TGTGCCAGCAGCCCGGGACTAGCGGGAGATAATGAGCAGTTCTTC. The chain is built from TRBV7-9 and TRBJ2-1, with TRBD2 identical over 14 bases. J gave up 7 bases and V 5 bases, and 4 bases lay outside the gene matches. This CDR3 has 15 amino acids. Germline CDR1 SEHNR, CDR2 FQNEAQ (reference sequence).

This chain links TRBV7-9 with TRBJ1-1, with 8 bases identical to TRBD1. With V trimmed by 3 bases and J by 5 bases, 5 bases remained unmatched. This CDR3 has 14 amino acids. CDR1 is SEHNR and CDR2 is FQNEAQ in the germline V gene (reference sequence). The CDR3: CASSFQGAATEAFF. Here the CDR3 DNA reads TGTGCCAGCAGCTTCCAGGGGGCGGCAACTGAAGCTTTCTTT.

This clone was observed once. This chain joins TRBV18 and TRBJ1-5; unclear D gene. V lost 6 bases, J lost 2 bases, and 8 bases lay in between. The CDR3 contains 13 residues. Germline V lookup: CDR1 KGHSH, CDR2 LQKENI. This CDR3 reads CASSREGNQPQHF. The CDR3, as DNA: TGTGCCAGCTCCCGGGAAGGCAATCAGCCCCAGCATTTT.

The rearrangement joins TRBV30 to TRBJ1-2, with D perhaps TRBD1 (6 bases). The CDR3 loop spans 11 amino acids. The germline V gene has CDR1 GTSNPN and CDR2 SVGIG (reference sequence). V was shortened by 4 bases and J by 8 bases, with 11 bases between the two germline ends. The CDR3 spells CAWTAGEGYTF. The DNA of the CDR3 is TGTGCCTGGACGGCAGGGGAGGGCTACACCTTC.

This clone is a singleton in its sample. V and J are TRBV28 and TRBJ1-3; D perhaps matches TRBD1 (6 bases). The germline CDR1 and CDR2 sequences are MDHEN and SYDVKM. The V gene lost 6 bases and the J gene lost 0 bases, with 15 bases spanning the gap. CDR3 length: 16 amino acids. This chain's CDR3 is CASSTLQGSSGNTIYF. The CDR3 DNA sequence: TGTGCCAGCAGCACCTTACAGGGAAGCTCTGGAAACACCATATATTTT.

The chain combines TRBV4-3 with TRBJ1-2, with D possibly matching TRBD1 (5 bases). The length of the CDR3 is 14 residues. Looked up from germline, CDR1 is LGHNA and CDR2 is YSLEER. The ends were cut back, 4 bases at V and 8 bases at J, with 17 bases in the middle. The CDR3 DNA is TGCGCCAGCAGCCCCGACAGAGGCTTAGGGGGCTACACCTTC. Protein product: CASSPDRGLGGYTF.